This T cell receptor beta chain was sequenced for a study of shared clonotypes between healthy human individuals. Naive CD8 cells comprised CD45RO-negative, CCR7-positively selected cells, excluding terminally differentiated effector memory CD45RA+ cells. As regards this clone: Its specificity is unknown.

Method: immunoSEQ multiplex PCR; TCRdb's copy keeps in-frame clones and lacks some. The sample records approximately 2,000,000 clones, 93% being singletons. Study results and caveats: It was the few donors that limited the genetic and exposure-history diversity represented.

The CDR3 is made up of 17 amino acids. CDR1 and CDR2 (germline): SQVTM, ANQGSEA. The sequence was collected from a man younger than 35 in good health. Some clones in this sample may be carry-over from other donors' samples. The chain employs TRBV29-1 and TRBJ2-3, with 11 bases matching TRBD2. The specimen sequenced was naive CD8+ T cells from PBMCs. The CDR3 loop reads CTLIGLAGGGPTDTQYF. The CDR3 DNA follows: TGCACCCTGATAGGGCTAGCGGGAGGCGGCCCCACAGATACGCAGTATTTT.